These 32 T cell receptor beta chains originate from one sample sequenced in a study of cytomegalovirus exposure and HLA in healthy donors. This PCR relied on a set of 60 Vbeta primers and 13 Jbeta primers. TCRdb's copy holds only in-frame clones and misses some; the assay was immunoSEQ multiplex PCR. The sample includes 240,000 or so clones, about 80% of them seen just once. Sequencing used PBMCs. The receptors derive from a woman aged 55-69 years in good health and CMV-seropositive.

The chain employs TRBV29-1 and TRBJ2-7; TRBD2 matches 14 bases. The junction had 10 bases not matched to a gene; V was cut back by 6 bases and J by 9 bases. Germline V CDR1 and CDR2: SQVTM, ANQGSEA. The CDR3 spans 14 residues. Here the CDR3 reads CSVAHGTSGSLQYF. The CDR3 nucleotides read TGCAGCGTAGCACACGGGACTAGCGGGAGTCTGCAGTACTTC.

The J gene is TRBJ1-4, the V gene TRBV5-4; the D is unclear. This CDR3 region has 15 residues. The V and J ends lost 3 bases and 8 bases respectively, with 17 bases between them. CDR1 and CDR2 (germline): SGHNT, YYREEE (reference sequence). CDR3 nucleotides: TGTGCCAGCAGCTATCCGGACTCAAGTGGGGAAAAACTGTTTTTT. Its translation is CASSYPDSSGEKLFF.

This clone showed up just once. The J gene is TRBJ2-3, the V gene TRBV5-1, with a possible D match to TRBD1 (6 bases). The CDR3 length is 15 residues. CDR1 SGHRS and CDR2 YFSETQ come from the germline V gene. Trimming cost V 0 bases and J 2 bases, with 10 bases left between them. The CDR3 nucleotides are TGCGCCAGCAGCTTGGAGGGACACAACACAGATACGCAGTATTTT. Protein product: CASSLEGHNTDTQYF.

The CDR3: CASSLARNEETQYF. As DNA, the CDR3 is TGCGCCAGCAGCTTGGCCAGGAATGAAGAGACCCAGTACTTC. The gene calls are TRBV5-1 and TRBJ2-5; D unresolved. Trimming stripped 0 bases from V and 3 bases from J, with 9 bases between. This CDR3 contains 14 residues. Germline V lookup: CDR1 SGHRS, CDR2 YFSETQ.

The rearrangement joins TRBV28 to TRBJ1-5, with TRBD1 identical over 7 bases. This CDR3 contains 16 residues. The ends lost 5 bases at V and 5 bases at J; junction bases unmatched: 12. Germline CDR1 is MDHEN and CDR2 is SYDVKM. CDR3 sequence reads: CASSPQGVFIDQPQHF. Written as DNA, the CDR3 is TGTGCCAGCAGTCCCCAGGGGGTCTTTATTGATCAGCCCCAGCATTTT. The whole variable domain, filled in from reference TRBV28 and TRBJ1-5, reads DVKVTQSSRYLVKRTGEKVFLECVQDMDHENMFWYRQDPGLGLRLIYFSYDVKMKEKGDIPEGYSVSREKKERFSLILESASTNQTSMYLCASSPQGVFIDQPQHFGDGTRLSIL.

This chain's CDR3 is CASSLKASGRVAKNIQYF. CDR3 DNA sequence: TGTGCCAGCAGTTTAAAGGCTAGCGGGAGGGTAGCCAAAAACATTCAGTACTTC. The rearrangement links TRBV27 to TRBJ2-4, with 12 bases that match TRBD2. The CDR3 runs 18 residues. Germline V gene data show CDR1 as MNHEY and CDR2 as SMNVEV (reference sequence). V shed 2 bases and J 0 bases; nucleotides not matched to a gene: 5.

This clone was detected once. The V call is TRBV19, the J call TRBJ2-1; perhaps TRBD1 as D (6 bases). V was clipped by 7 bases and J by 4 bases, with 11 bases between them. The V gene's germline CDR1 is LNHDA and CDR2 SQIVND (reference sequence). CDR3 length equals 13 residues. The CDR3 protein is CASTSGQYNEQFF. The CDR3 coding sequence is TGTGCCAGTACCTCCGGACAGTACAATGAGCAGTTCTTC.

This clone was picked up one time. This chain links TRBV25-1 with TRBJ2-2; D is possibly TRBD2 (6 bases). V was trimmed by 5 bases and J by 1 base, leaving 17 bases between them. This CDR3 is 17 amino acids long. Germline values: CDR1 MGHDK, CDR2 SYGVNS. CDR3 nucleotides: TGTGCCAGCAGTCCTCCTTGGGGAGGTCTGAACACCGGGGAGCTGTTTTTT. Protein product: CASSPPWGGLNTGELFF.

The rearrangement joins TRBV10-2 to TRBJ2-6; 10 bases align to TRBD2. CDR3 length equals 16 residues. V shed 10 bases, J shed 0 bases, and the junction held 6 bases outside the gene matches. Germline V lookup: CDR1 WSHSY, CDR2 SAAADI. The CDR3 sequence: CATRTSGHSGANVLTF. The CDR3 DNA reads as TGCGCCACTCGGACTAGCGGACACTCTGGGGCCAACGTCCTGACTTTC.

The J gene is TRBJ1-6, the V gene TRBV16; D remains ambiguous. Germline assignment: CDR1 KGHSY and CDR2 FQNENV. Trimming took 4 bases from V and 8 from J, leaving 12 bases between them. CDR3 length: 14 amino acids. CDR3 nucleotides: TGTGCCAGCAGCCCCCGTGCCGGAGATTCACCCCTCCACTTT. This encodes CASSPRAGDSPLHF.

The V call is TRBV5-1, the J call TRBJ1-2, with a weak D call TRBD1 (6 bases). The CDR3 covers 14 residues. Germline CDR1 is SGHRS and CDR2 is YFSETQ. The V end was cut by 3 bases, the J end by 8 bases, with 17 bases between. CDR3 DNA sequence: TGCGCCAGCAGCTCGGACAGTACCTCGTTGGGCTACACCTTC. This codes for CASSSDSTSLGYTF.

The V and J genes are TRBV27 and TRBJ2-2, with no clear D. V lost 0 bases and J lost 3, with 5 bases in between. Germline assignment: CDR1 MNHEY and CDR2 SMNVEV (reference sequence). The CDR3 length is 14 residues. The CDR3 sequence: CASSLSSYTGELFF. Here the CDR3 DNA reads TGTGCCAGCAGTTTATCCAGTTACACCGGGGAGCTGTTTTTT.

For this clone: This sample includes further DNA sequences coding for the same CDR3. The genes are TRBV7-9 and TRBJ1-1; D gene unclear. Per the germline V gene, CDR1 is SEHNR and CDR2 is FQNEAQ (reference sequence). V lost 5 bases and J lost 3, with 16 bases in between. The CDR3 is made up of 15 amino acids. The CDR3: CASSPPPARDTEAFF. CDR3 DNA: TGTGCCAGCAGCCCCCCGCCAGCGCGGGACACTGAAGCTTTCTTT.

This clone was picked up one time. The gene calls are TRBV15 and TRBJ2-2; 13 bases map to TRBD2. V was clipped by 5 bases and J by 5 bases; unmatched bases: 5. There are 16 residues in the CDR3. The germline CDR1 and CDR2 sequences are LNHNV and YYDKDF (reference sequence). CDR3 region: CATSLGLAGQTGELFF. CDR3 nucleotide sequence: TGTGCCACCAGCCTGGGACTAGCGGGACAAACCGGGGAGCTGTTTTTT.

The chain couples TRBV28 to TRBJ2-1; unclear D gene. The germline V and J ends were trimmed by 4 bases and 0 bases, with 4 bases remaining between them. The CDR3 spans 13 residues. Germline V lookup: CDR1 MDHEN, CDR2 SYDVKM. DNA for the CDR3: TGTGCCAGCAGTTCCGGCTCCTACAATGAGCAGTTCTTC. Its translation is CASSSGSYNEQFF.

The chain combines TRBV2 with TRBJ1-2; 7 nucleotides match TRBD1. The CDR3 has 12 amino acids. Trimming cost V 5 bases and J 8 bases; bases outside gene matches: 5. From germline, CDR1 is SNHLY and CDR2 FYNNEI. Written as DNA, the CDR3 is TGTGCCAGCAGTCTGCGCAGGGGGGGCTACACCTTC. Encoded protein: CASSLRRGGYTF.

The genes are TRBV5-1 and TRBJ1-2; 9 bases align to TRBD1. This CDR3 is built from 15 residues. With V trimmed by 4 bases and J by 0 bases, 4 bases remained unmatched. The germline V gene has CDR1 SGHRS and CDR2 YFSETQ. The CDR3 sequence: CASSGGQGTNYGYTF. The CDR3 DNA reads as TGCGCCAGCAGCGGCGGACAGGGGACTAACTATGGCTACACCTTC.

In its sample, this clone was seen a few times. This chain connects TRBV4-1 to TRBJ1-3; tentatively, D is TRBD1 (6 bases). Germline CDR1 reads MGHRA; CDR2 reads YSYEKL. Trimming cost V 5 bases and J 0 bases, with 11 bases left between them. The CDR3 totals 15 residues. The CDR3 coding sequence is TGCGCCAGCAGCATGGACAGAAACTCTGGAAACACCATATATTTT. Residues: CASSMDRNSGNTIYF.

A single count supports this clone. Compared with germline, one end of the junction differs, possibly owing to a read error. The DNA for the CDR3 is TGTTCCAGCAGCTCCAAGGGGACAGGGAAGTTGGAGACCCAGTACTTC. This gives the protein CSSSSKGTGKLETQYF. V usage is TRBV7-9 and J usage is TRBJ2-5, with TRBD1 matching 9 bases. The CDR3 loop spans 16 amino acids. Germline lookup yields CDR1 SEHNR and CDR2 FQNEAQ (reference sequence).

The gene calls are TRBV5-4 and TRBJ2-1, with a tentative D call TRBD2 (6 bases). Looked up from germline, CDR1 is SGHNT and CDR2 is YYREEE (reference sequence). The V end lost 4 bases, the J end lost 6 bases, and 14 bases lay between the germline ends. CDR3 size: 14 residues. CDR3 sequence: CASSIFAGRNEQFF. The CDR3 nucleotides are TGTGCCAGCAGCATTTTTGCGGGGCGCAATGAGCAGTTCTTC.

This chain connects TRBV27 to TRBJ2-7; tentative D call: TRBD1 (6 bases). The CDR3 is 14 amino acids. V dropped 3 bases and J dropped 2 bases, with 11 bases sitting between them. The germline gives CDR1 MNHEY, CDR2 SMNVEV (reference sequence). The DNA of the CDR3 is TGTGCCAGCAGTTTGTCAGGGGAGACCTACGAGCAGTACTTC. It specifies CASSLSGETYEQYF.

V gene TRBV5-4 combines with J gene TRBJ1-1; 7 bases match TRBD1. Germline trimming cut 3 bases from V and 3 bases from J; bases unmatched to any gene: 2. Germline V gives CDR1 SGHNT, CDR2 YYREEE (reference sequence). The CDR3 has 13 residues. CDR3 DNA sequence: TGTGCCAGCAGCTACAGGGGATACACTGAAGCTTTCTTT. Amino acid sequence: CASSYRGYTEAFF. The entire variable domain, with the rest obtained from reference TRBV5-4 and TRBJ1-1, is as follows: ETGVTQSPTHLIKTRGQQVTLRCSSQSGHNTVSWYQQALGQGPQFIFQYYREEENGRGNFPPRFSGLQFPNYSSELNVNALELDDSALYLCASSYRGYTEAFFGQGTRLTVV.

The genes are TRBV6-5 and TRBJ2-5; D gene ambiguous. CDR1 and CDR2 from the germline V gene are MNHEY and SVGAGI. The CDR3 length is 14 residues. V lost 0 bases, J lost 5 bases, and 10 bases lay in between. CDR3 region: CASSYSELGETQYF. The CDR3 DNA reads TGTGCCAGCAGTTACTCGGAGCTTGGGGAGACCCAGTACTTC.

This clone showed up just once. Other nucleotide sequences in the sample specify the same CDR3. The chain recombines TRBV20-1 with TRBJ2-7; unclear D gene. This CDR3 contains 11 residues. The germline gives CDR1 DFQATT, CDR2 SNEGSKA (reference sequence). Trimming removed 2 bases at V and 3 bases at J, with 5 bases between. The CDR3 region has the DNA TGCAGTGCTAGATCTAACTACGAGCAGTACTTC. Translation gives CSARSNYEQYF.

The chain joins TRBV12-5 to TRBJ2-4; 8 bases fit TRBD1. The germline V gene encodes CDR1 LGHNT and CDR2 FRNRAP. After removal of 2 bases from V and 3 bases from J, the junction contained 6 bases not matched to a gene. The CDR3 consists of 16 residues. The CDR3 DNA sequence: TGTGCTAGTGGTTTGACCTCCGGGACAGGCAAAAACATTCAGTACTTC. Its translation is CASGLTSGTGKNIQYF. Looking up the rest from reference TRBV12-5 and TRBJ2-4 gives the full variable domain: DARVTQTPRHKVTEMGQEVTMRCQPILGHNTVFWYRQTMMQGLELLAYFRNRAPLDDSGMPKDRFSAEMPDATLATLKIQPSEPRDSAVYFCASGLTSGTGKNIQYFGAGTRLSVL.

The chain employs TRBV7-2 and TRBJ2-2; TRBD1 might be the D (6 bases). The CDR3 has 15 residues. CDR1 and CDR2 from the germline V gene are SGHTA and FQGNSA. Deletions cut 5 bases from V and 1 base from J, with 11 bases between. CDR3 nucleotide sequence: TGTGCCAGCAGCCTCCAGGGGTTGAACACCGGGGAGCTGTTTTTT. Amino acids: CASSLQGLNTGELFF.

The J gene is TRBJ1-1, the V gene TRBV28; 10 bases map to TRBD1. Germline V CDR1 and CDR2: MDHEN, SYDVKM. CDR3 size: 16 residues. Germline trimming cut 8 bases from V and 1 base from J; bases unmatched to any gene: 10. CDR3 bases: TGTGCCAGCCCAAAGACAGGGGGCGCCGGGAACACTGAAGCTTTCTTT. It yields the protein CASPKTGGAGNTEAFF. The whole variable domain, filled in from reference TRBV28 and TRBJ1-1, reads DVKVTQSSRYLVKRTGEKVFLECVQDMDHENMFWYRQDPGLGLRLIYFSYDVKMKEKGDIPEGYSVSREKKERFSLILESASTNQTSMYLCASPKTGGAGNTEAFFGQGTRLTVV.

As concerns this clone: The sample contains more than one DNA sequence encoding this CDR3. This chain links TRBV7-9 with TRBJ2-1; 10 positions agree with TRBD1. V was pared by 5 bases and J by 6 bases, with 4 bases of the junction left unmatched. The CDR3 loop spans 14 amino acids. Germline V gene data show CDR1 as SEHNR and CDR2 as FQNEAQ (reference sequence). This CDR3 reads CASSPWTGGNEQFF. In DNA form, the CDR3 reads TGTGCCAGCAGCCCGTGGACAGGGGGCAATGAGCAGTTCTTC.

The chain uses TRBV6-1 and TRBJ2-7, with D perhaps TRBD2 (5 bases). V was trimmed by 2 bases and J by 3 bases, leaving 8 bases between them. The CDR3 loop spans 13 amino acids. CDR1 and CDR2 (germline): MNHNS, SASEGT. DNA for the CDR3: TGTGCCAGCAGTGAACTAGGACTCTACGAGCAGTACTTC. It is translated as CASSELGLYEQYF.

The chain combines TRBV6-6 with TRBJ2-3; D is perhaps TRBD2 (6 bases). Trimming pared 2 bases from V and 3 bases from J, leaving 12 bases between. The germline V gene has CDR1 MNHNY and CDR2 SVGAGI (reference sequence). The CDR3 loop spans 15 amino acids. CDR3 amino acids: CASSYLTSFTDTQYF. CDR3 in DNA: TGTGCCAGCAGTTACCTGACTAGTTTTACAGATACGCAGTATTTT.

The J gene is TRBJ1-3, the V gene TRBV7-9; 8 bases line up with TRBD1. Per the germline V gene, CDR1 is SEHNR and CDR2 is FQNEAQ (reference sequence). The ends lost 5 bases at V and 4 bases at J; junction bases unmatched: 4. The CDR3 length is 14 residues. The CDR3 sequence: CASSLGQGGNTIYF. CDR3 DNA sequence: TGTGCCAGCAGCCTCGGACAGGGAGGAAACACCATATATTTT.

The chain uses TRBV19 and TRBJ1-1; 10 bases are shared with TRBD1. The germline CDR1 and CDR2 sequences are LNHDA and SQIVND (reference sequence). This CDR3 is 13 amino acids long. With V trimmed by 5 bases and J by 7 bases, 4 bases remained unmatched. The CDR3 DNA sequence: TGTGCCAGTAGTCCGGACAGGGGGGGTGAAGCTTTCTTT. This gives the protein CASSPDRGGEAFF.